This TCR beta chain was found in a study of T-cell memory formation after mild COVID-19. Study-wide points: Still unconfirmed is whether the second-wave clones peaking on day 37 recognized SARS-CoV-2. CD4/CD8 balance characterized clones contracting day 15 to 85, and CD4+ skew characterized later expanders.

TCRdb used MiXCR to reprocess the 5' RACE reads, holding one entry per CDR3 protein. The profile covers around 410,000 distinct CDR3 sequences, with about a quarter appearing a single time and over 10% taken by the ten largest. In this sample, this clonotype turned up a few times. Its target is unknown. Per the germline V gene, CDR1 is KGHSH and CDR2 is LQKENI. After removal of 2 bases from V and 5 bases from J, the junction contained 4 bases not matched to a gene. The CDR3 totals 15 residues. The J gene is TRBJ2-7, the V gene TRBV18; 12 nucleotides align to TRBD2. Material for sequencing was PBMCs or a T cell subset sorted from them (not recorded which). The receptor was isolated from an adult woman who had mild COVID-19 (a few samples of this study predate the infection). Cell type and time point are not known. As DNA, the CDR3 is TGTGCCAGCTCACCAGGACTAGCGGGATCGGACGAGCAGTACTTC. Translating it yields CASSPGLAGSDEQYF.